The 7 T cell receptor beta chains below were found in one sample sequenced in a study of PD-1 blockade in classical Hodgkin lymphoma. Every patient experienced relapse after autologous stem cell transplantation, and brentuximab vedotin exposure varied. Purified CD4+ T cells were obtained from thawed PBMCs through magnetic negative selection. Only in-frame clones appear in the TCRdb table, and some are missing; sequencing was by immunoSEQ multiplex PCR. This table has roughly 2,600 clones, about 86% appearing once. Source: CD4+ T cells from blood, taken at baseline. The receptor source for this set is a human donor with classical Hodgkin lymphoma.

This clone was counted a single time. The chain has TRBV19 and TRBJ1-1; 11 nucleotides agree with TRBD1. CDR3 size: 18 residues. V trimming: 2 bases; J trimming: 1 base; junction bases outside the gene matches: 9. CDR1 LNHDA and CDR2 SQIVND come from the germline V gene (reference sequence). The CDR3 spells CASSISSGQGATNTEAFF. DNA for the CDR3: TGTGCCAGTAGTATATCATCCGGACAGGGGGCGACGAACACTGAAGCTTTCTTT.

V and J are TRBV7-2 and TRBJ1-6, with 9 bases aligning to TRBD1. This CDR3 has 15 amino acids. Germline CDR1 is SGHTA and CDR2 is FQGNSA. The ends lost 4 bases at V and 5 bases at J; junction bases unmatched: 3. In DNA form, the CDR3 reads TGTGCCAGCAGCTGGGACAGGGCTAATAATTCACCCCTCCACTTT. It codes for CASSWDRANNSPLHF.

The rearrangement links TRBV5-5 to TRBJ1-2; 8 nucleotides align to TRBD1. Germline V gene sequence: CDR1 SGHKS, CDR2 YYEKEE (reference sequence). Losses at the gene ends were 4 bases for V and 5 bases for J; bases not matched to a gene: 7. The CDR3 length is 14 residues. This CDR3 is CASSLATGGYGYTF. CDR3 sequence (DNA): TGTGCCAGCAGCCTTGCAACAGGGGGATATGGCTACACCTTC.

The chain recombines TRBV5-1 with TRBJ1-4, with TRBD1 matching over 7 bases. Trimming took 2 bases from V and 8 from J; bases not matched to a gene: 9. This CDR3 contains 15 residues. Per germline, CDR1 SGHRS and CDR2 YFSETQ. CDR3 DNA: TGCGCCAGCAGCTTCAAGGGGGCGTCGGGCGAAAAACTGTTTTTT. Translation gives CASSFKGASGEKLFF.

The chain combines TRBV19 with TRBJ2-6, with D tentatively TRBD1 (6 bases). Germline V CDR1 and CDR2: LNHDA, SQIVND (reference sequence). The length of the CDR3 is 15 residues. Trimming cost V 4 bases and J 6 bases, with 13 bases left between them. The CDR3 nucleotides are TGTGCCAGTAGTACTAACAGGGTACAGGCCAACGTCCTGACTTTC. Its protein product is CASSTNRVQANVLTF.

The chain uses TRBV30 and TRBJ1-5; tentative D call: TRBD1 (6 bases). Trimming shortened V by 0 bases and J by 7 bases, and 13 bases separated the two germline ends. Germline assignment: CDR1 GTSNPN and CDR2 SVGIG (reference sequence). CDR3 size: 14 residues. CDR3 DNA: TGTGCCTGGAGTGTACCAAGGGGGAACCAGCCCCAGCATTTT. Protein sequence: CAWSVPRGNQPQHF.

This chain links TRBV19 with TRBJ1-2; D gene unclear. This CDR3 is built from 15 residues. Trimming took 0 bases from V and 0 from J, leaving 8 bases between them. Looked up from germline, CDR1 is LNHDA and CDR2 is SQIVND (reference sequence). The CDR3 loop reads CASSIDGQPNYGYTF. In DNA, the CDR3 is TGTGCCAGTAGTATAGATGGCCAGCCTAACTATGGCTACACCTTC.